Below, 25 T cell receptor beta chains from the same sample are listed, as sequenced in a study of T-cell memory formation after mild COVID-19. TCRdb reanalysed the 5' RACE reads using MiXCR and keeps one entry per CDR3 protein. The repertoire holds about 150,000 distinct CDR3 sequences, with around 21% as singletons. The sample consisted of PBMCs or a T cell subset sorted from them (not recorded which). Receptors originate from an adult woman who had mild COVID-19 (a few samples of this study predate the infection). Cell type and time point are not known.

This clonotype has more than one count but fewer than ten. The gene calls are TRBV7-2 and TRBJ1-4, with TRBD1 matching over 7 bases. There are 15 residues in the CDR3. The germline V gene encodes CDR1 SGHTA and CDR2 FQGNSA. Germline trimming cut 3 bases from V and 5 bases from J; bases unmatched to any gene: 6. This CDR3 reads CASSLVRGRNEKLFF. CDR3 in DNA: TGTGCCAGCAGCTTGGTCAGGGGGAGAAATGAAAAACTGTTTTTT. Full variable domain (remainder filled in from reference TRBV7-2 and TRBJ1-4): GAGVSQSPSNKVTEKGKDVELRCDPISGHTALYWYRQSLGQGLEFLIYFQGNSAPDKSGLPSDRFSAERTGGSVSTLTIQRTQQEDSAVYLCASSLVRGRNEKLFFGSGTQLSVL.

This clonotype has only a few counts. The genes are TRBV4-2 and TRBJ2-2, with 11 nucleotides matching TRBD2. With 0 bases clipped from V and 4 bases from J, the junction kept 4 bases outside the gene matches. CDR3 length: 17 residues. The germline gives CDR1 LGHNA, CDR2 YNFKEQ. The CDR3 nucleotides are TGTGCCAGCAGCCAAGAGGTAGCGGGAGGGCCCACCGGGGAGCTGTTTTTT. Translated, it gives CASSQEVAGGPTGELFF.

This clonotype occurred a few times. This chain connects TRBV6-5 to TRBJ2-2; perhaps TRBD2 as D (6 bases). Trimming left V 5 bases short and J 4 bases short, with 20 bases between. Per the germline V gene, CDR1 is MNHEY and CDR2 is SVGAGI. This CDR3 comprises 17 residues. The CDR3 nucleotides read TGTGCCAGCAGTAGCCTAGCCTTCAACGGGGGCACCGGGGAGCTGTTTTTT. Amino acids: CASSSLAFNGGTGELFF.

The sample holds a few counts of this clonotype. The chain combines TRBV5-1 with TRBJ2-1, with D perhaps TRBD2 (5 bases). In germline, CDR1 is SGHRS, CDR2 YFSETQ. The CDR3 is 15 residues long. Trimming pared 0 bases from V and 6 bases from J, leaving 13 bases between. In DNA form, the CDR3 reads TGCGCCAGCAGCTTGGGGGGAGAAACCAGCAATGAGCAGTTCTTC. Its protein is CASSLGGETSNEQFF.

This clonotype was observed many times. The V and J genes are TRBV5-1 and TRBJ2-1; a possible D gene is TRBD2 (5 bases). Trimming pared 0 bases from V and 6 bases from J, leaving 13 bases between. This CDR3 has 15 amino acids. Germline V gives CDR1 SGHRS, CDR2 YFSETQ. The CDR3 sequence: CASSLDGNLGNEQFF. In nucleotides, the CDR3 is TGCGCCAGCAGCTTGGACGGGAACCTTGGCAATGAGCAGTTCTTC.

This rearrangement joins TRBV6-1 to TRBJ1-5, with D uncertain. V was cut by 8 bases and J by 1 base, with 12 bases left in between. The CDR3 is 14 residues long. The germline CDR1 and CDR2 sequences are MNHNS and SASEGT. The DNA for the CDR3 is TGTGCCAGCTCACCGGGGATAAGCAATCAGCCCCAGCATTTT. Encoded protein: CASSPGISNQPQHF.

The gene calls are TRBV6-2 or TRBV6-3 and TRBJ2-1; a weak D match, TRBD2 (8 bases). The length of the CDR3 is 14 residues. Germline CDR1 and CDR2: MNHEY and SVGEGT. Trimming took 5 bases from V and 9 from J, leaving 17 bases between them. The CDR3 spells CASSPGGLVVEQFF. The CDR3 nucleotides read TGTGCCAGCAGTCCAGGGGGACTAGTGGTTGAGCAGTTCTTC.

This clonotype was seen only a few times. The chain carries TRBV5-1 and TRBJ2-3; TRBD2 agrees at 7 bases. The CDR3 covers 16 residues. V was pared by 0 bases and J by 3 bases, with 7 bases of the junction left unmatched. Germline V gives CDR1 SGHRS, CDR2 YFSETQ. CDR3 sequence: CASSLDGRGGTDTQYF. DNA of the CDR3: TGCGCCAGCAGCTTGGATGGGAGGGGAGGAACAGATACGCAGTATTTT.

As DNA, the CDR3 is TGTGCCAGCAGTCCCGGCTGGGGGACAGTGGCAGGAGTGCAGTTCTTC. Translating gives CASSPGWGTVAGVQFF. V usage is TRBV2 and J usage is TRBJ2-1, with 7 bases lining up with TRBD1. The germline CDR1 and CDR2 sequences are SNHLY and FYNNEI. With 5 bases clipped from V and 12 bases from J, the junction kept 19 bases outside the gene matches. This CDR3 has 16 amino acids.

The rearrangement links TRBV7-9 to TRBJ2-3; D is ambiguous. Trimming removed 4 bases from V and 6 bases from J, with 14 bases in between. Germline CDR1 SEHNR, CDR2 FQNEAQ (reference sequence). The CDR3 runs 14 residues. The CDR3 DNA is TGTGCCAGCAGCTCCGCAGCCGGCGGCGATACGCAGTATTTT. Protein sequence: CASSSAAGGDTQYF. Based on the CDR3 plus reference TRBV7-9 and TRBJ2-3, the full variable domain is DTGVSQNPRHKITKRGQNVTFRCDPISEHNRLYWYRQTLGQGPEFLTYFQNEAQLEKSRLLSDRFSAERPKGSFSTLEIQRTEQGDSAMYLCASSSAAGGDTQYFGPGTRLTVL.

The rearrangement uses TRBV29-1 and TRBJ1-3; no reliable D call. Germline V lookup: CDR1 SQVTM, CDR2 ANQGSEA. CDR3 size: 11 residues. Trimming left V 7 bases short and J 5 bases short, with 9 bases between. The CDR3 sequence is CSAGERNTIYF. The CDR3 DNA follows: TGCAGCGCCGGGGAGAGAAACACCATATATTTT.

This clonotype showed up many times. This sequence joins TRBV7-9 and TRBJ2-7; tentative D call: TRBD2 (5 bases). Trimming removed 5 bases from V and 2 bases from J, with 10 bases in between. Looked up from germline, CDR1 is SEHNR and CDR2 is FQNEAQ (reference sequence). CDR3 size: 13 residues. CDR3 nucleotides: TGTGCCAGCAGCCTAGAGGGCCCCTACGAGCAGTACTTC. This translates into CASSLEGPYEQYF.

The chain uses TRBV10-3 and TRBJ2-3; no reliable D call. Germline lookup yields CDR1 ENHRY and CDR2 SYGVKD. Trimming removed 0 bases from V and 4 bases from J, with 11 bases in between. CDR3 length: 15 amino acids. In nucleotides, the CDR3 is TGTGCCATCAGTGAGTCGAGACCGGGCGCAGATACGCAGTATTTT. This gives the protein CAISESRPGADTQYF.

This clonotype was observed many times. This chain uses TRBV5-1 with TRBJ2-1; 12 bases are shared with TRBD2. Germline CDR1 reads SGHRS; CDR2 reads YFSETQ. Germline trimming cut 5 bases from V and 8 bases from J; bases unmatched to any gene: 5. The CDR3 has 14 amino acids. CDR3 nucleotides: TGCGCCAGCAGGCTAGCGGGGGGGCCCTATGAGCAGTTCTTC. Its translation is CASRLAGGPYEQFF.

The sample holds a few counts of this clonotype. The rearrangement links TRBV5-5 to TRBJ2-3; 7 bases fit TRBD1. From germline, CDR1 is SGHKS and CDR2 YYEKEE (reference sequence). The CDR3 is 16 amino acids. V dropped 4 bases and J dropped 0; count of bases not matched to a gene: 8. Here the CDR3 DNA reads TGTGCCAGCAGCGGGAAGACAGGGTTTAGCACAGATACGCAGTATTTT. Residues: CASSGKTGFSTDTQYF.

This clonotype was seen a handful of times. The V call is TRBV10-2, the J call TRBJ1-1; 8 nucleotides align to TRBD1. This CDR3 region has 15 residues. Germline CDR1 and CDR2: WSHSY and SAAADI. V lost 8 bases and J lost 5; bases outside the gene matches: 13. The CDR3 DNA follows: TGCGCCAGCCGCCCACTAGGACAGGGTGAAACTGAAGCTTTCTTT. Translating it yields CASRPLGQGETEAFF.

This clonotype was detected only a few times. This chain uses TRBV4-2 with TRBJ2-7, with unresolved D. The CDR3 has 13 residues. V was shortened by 5 bases and J by 3 bases, with 11 bases between the two germline ends. Germline assignment: CDR1 LGHNA and CDR2 YNFKEQ. This CDR3 is CASSNDPNYEQYF. The CDR3 nucleotides are TGTGCCAGCAGCAACGATCCGAACTACGAGCAGTACTTC.

This clonotype was picked up a small number of times. The chain combines TRBV5-1 with TRBJ2-3, with TRBD1 as a possible D gene (6 bases). In germline, CDR1 is SGHRS, CDR2 YFSETQ. The V gene lost 2 bases and the J gene lost 2 bases, with 15 bases spanning the gap. The CDR3 length is 16 residues. Here the CDR3 reads CASSLGGPQLTDTQYF. The DNA of the CDR3 is TGCGCCAGCAGCTTAGGGGGACCTCAACTCACAGATACGCAGTATTTT.

This clonotype was observed a handful of times. The genes are TRBV6-2 or TRBV6-3 and TRBJ2-7, with TRBD2 identical over 14 bases. J gave up 7 bases and V 4 bases, and 18 bases lay outside the gene matches. CDR3 length: 19 amino acids. Germline CDR1 reads MNHEY; CDR2 reads SVGEGT. The DNA for the CDR3 is TGTGCCAGCAGTTTTCGCTTCGGGACTAGCGGGAGTACCCCAAGGGAGCAGTACTTC. This translates into CASSFRFGTSGSTPREQYF.

This clonotype was seen a handful of times. V usage is TRBV12-3 or TRBV12-4 and J usage is TRBJ1-2; unclear D gene. The V and J ends lost 1 base and 7 bases respectively, with 10 bases between them. This CDR3 contains 13 residues. Written as DNA, the CDR3 is TGTGCCAGCAGTTTAGTCGGGAGTGGTGGCTACACCTTC. Its translation is CASSLVGSGGYTF.

This clonotype was counted a few times. The chain couples TRBV11-2 to TRBJ2-1; 8 nucleotides align to TRBD1. The V gene's germline CDR1 is SGHAT and CDR2 FQNNGV. V shed 4 bases and J 3 bases; nucleotides not matched to a gene: 11. This CDR3 region has 17 residues. The CDR3 spells CASSSGLQGAFYNEQFF. The CDR3 DNA reads TGTGCCAGCAGCTCGGGACTCCAGGGGGCTTTCTACAATGAGCAGTTCTTC.

The J gene is TRBJ1-6, the V gene TRBV14, with 7 bases lining up with TRBD1. This CDR3 is built from 15 residues. The trim removed 3 bases at V and 7 bases at J, leaving 6 bases unmatched. Germline V lookup: CDR1 SGHDN, CDR2 FVKESK. The CDR3 here is CASSQTGSRNSPLHF. CDR3 coding DNA: TGTGCCAGCAGCCAGACAGGGTCCCGGAATTCACCCCTCCACTTT.

This clonotype showed up just a few times. The chain is built from TRBV3-1 and TRBJ1-1, with D perhaps TRBD1 (5 bases). Deletions cut 0 bases from V and 0 bases from J, with 14 bases between. Germline lookup yields CDR1 LGHDT and CDR2 YNNKEL (reference sequence). The CDR3 is 17 amino acids. CDR3 amino acids: CASSQDSTVAMNTEAFF. CDR3 nucleotide sequence: TGTGCCAGCAGCCAAGACTCGACAGTCGCAATGAACACTGAAGCTTTCTTT.

The J gene is TRBJ1-4, the V gene TRBV2; D remains unclear. Germline CDR1 and CDR2: SNHLY and FYNNEI. V lost 8 bases to trimming and J lost 3 bases, with 10 bases between them. The CDR3 is 13 residues long. The CDR3 loop reads CASCGVANEKLFF. The CDR3, as DNA: TGTGCCAGCTGCGGGGTCGCTAATGAAAAACTGTTTTTT.

This clonotype was counted a few times. This chain links TRBV5-6 with TRBJ2-7; 9 bases match TRBD2. The CDR3 runs 16 residues. Looked up from germline, CDR1 is SGHDT and CDR2 is YYEEEE. V gave up 3 bases and J gave up 3 bases; unmatched junction bases: 10. CDR3: CASSSRGLARYYEQYF. The CDR3 DNA reads TGTGCCAGCAGCTCCCGTGGACTAGCGAGGTACTACGAGCAGTACTTC.